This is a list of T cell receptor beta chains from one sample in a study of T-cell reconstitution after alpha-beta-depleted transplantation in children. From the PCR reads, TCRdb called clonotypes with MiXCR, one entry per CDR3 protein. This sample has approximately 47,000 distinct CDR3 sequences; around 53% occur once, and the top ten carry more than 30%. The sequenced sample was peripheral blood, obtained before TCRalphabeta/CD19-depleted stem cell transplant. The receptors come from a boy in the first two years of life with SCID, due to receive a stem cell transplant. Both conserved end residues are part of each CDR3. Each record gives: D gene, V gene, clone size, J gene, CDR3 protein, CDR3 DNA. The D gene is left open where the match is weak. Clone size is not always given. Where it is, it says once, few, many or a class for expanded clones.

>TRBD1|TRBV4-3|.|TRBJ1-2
CASSQGEQGTSYGYTF
TGCGCCAGCAGCCAAGGAGAACAGGGGACCTCCTACGGCTACACCTTC
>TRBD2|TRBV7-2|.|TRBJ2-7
CASSLVSGGFYEQYF
TGTGCCAGCAGCTTAGTGAGCGGGGGGTTCTACGAGCAGTACTTC
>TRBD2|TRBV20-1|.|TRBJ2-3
CSASRTLSGGRDTQYF
TGCAGTGCTAGCAGAACTCTCAGCGGGGGGCGGGATACGCAGTATTTT
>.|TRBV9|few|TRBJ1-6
CASSVTAGNSPLHF
TGTGCCAGCAGCGTGACGGCAGGCAATTCACCCCTCCACTTT
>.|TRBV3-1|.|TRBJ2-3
CASSQGWATDTQYF
TGTGCCAGCAGCCAAGGCTGGGCGACAGATACGCAGTATTTT
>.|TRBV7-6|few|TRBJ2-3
CASSRRAGPTDTQYF
TGTGCCAGCAGCCGCCGGGCGGGGCCCACAGATACGCAGTATTTT
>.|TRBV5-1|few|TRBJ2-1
CASSFKVRDEQFF
TGCGCCAGCAGCTTTAAGGTGAGGGATGAGCAGTTCTTC
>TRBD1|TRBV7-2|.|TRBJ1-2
CASSLAGQGAGGYTF
TGTGCCAGCAGCTTAGCGGGACAGGGGGCGGGAGGCTACACCTTC
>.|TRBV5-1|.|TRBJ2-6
CASSLALGTGANVLTF
TGCGCCAGCAGCTTGGCCCTGGGGACCGGGGCCAACGTCCTGACTTTC
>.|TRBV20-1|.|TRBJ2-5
CSLPNFRRGLQETQYF
TGCAGTCTCCCCAACTTCCGTCGGGGGCTCCAAGAGACCCAGTACTTC
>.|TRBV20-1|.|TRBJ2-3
CSASWAKGSTDTQYF
TGCAGTGCTAGTTGGGCCAAGGGTAGCACAGATACGCAGTATTTT
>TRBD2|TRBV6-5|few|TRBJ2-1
CASSPRLAGNNEQFF
TGTGCCAGCAGTCCTCGACTAGCGGGGAACAATGAGCAGTTCTTC
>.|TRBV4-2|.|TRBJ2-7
CASSQEDLSYEQYF
TGTGCCAGCAGCCAAGAGGATTTATCCTACGAGCAGTACTTC
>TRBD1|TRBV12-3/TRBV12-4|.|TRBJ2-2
CASFQGATAGELFF
TGTGCCAGCTTTCAGGGGGCAACAGCCGGGGAGCTGTTTTTT
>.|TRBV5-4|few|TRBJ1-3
CASSSRGGNTIYF
TGTGCCAGCAGCTCCAGGGGTGGAAACACCATATATTTT
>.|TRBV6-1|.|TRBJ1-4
CAAGGGWVEKLFF
TGTGCGGCCGGGGGCGGCTGGGTTGAAAAACTGTTTTTT
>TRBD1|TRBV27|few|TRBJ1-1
CASSPITGADTEAFF
TGTGCCAGCAGTCCAATCACAGGGGCAGACACTGAAGCTTTCTTT
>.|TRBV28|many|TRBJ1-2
CATVGDNYGYTF
TGTGCCACCGTGGGGGATAACTATGGCTACACCTTC
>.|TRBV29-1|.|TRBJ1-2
CSVDLPATDYGYTF
TGCAGCGTTGACCTGCCGGCGACGGACTATGGCTACACCTTC
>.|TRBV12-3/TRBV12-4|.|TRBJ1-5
CASSLQGMGNQPQHF
TGTGCCAGCAGTTTACAGGGTATGGGCAATCAGCCCCAGCATTTT
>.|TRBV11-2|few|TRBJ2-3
CASSLHADTQYF
TGTGCCAGCAGCCTACACGCAGATACGCAGTATTTT
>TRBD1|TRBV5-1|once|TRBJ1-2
CASRLGQGLANYGYTF
TGCGCCAGCAGATTAGGACAGGGCTTAGCTAACTATGGCTACACCTTC
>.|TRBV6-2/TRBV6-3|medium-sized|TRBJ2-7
CASSFFGQTSEQYF
TGTGCCAGCAGTTTCTTCGGACAGACATCCGAGCAGTACTTC
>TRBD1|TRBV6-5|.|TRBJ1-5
CASSSDRVGNQPQHF
TGTGCCAGCAGTTCCGACAGGGTGGGCAATCAGCCCCAGCATTTT
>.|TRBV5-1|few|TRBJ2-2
CASSLDTPSTGELFF
TGCGCCAGCAGCCTGGACACCCCAAGCACCGGGGAGCTGTTTTTT
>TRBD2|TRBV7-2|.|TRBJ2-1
CASSFSGGHNEQFF
TGTGCCAGCAGCTTTAGCGGGGGGCACAATGAGCAGTTCTTC
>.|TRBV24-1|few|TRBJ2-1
CATSETKADKSNEQFF
TGTGCCACCAGTGAGACTAAGGCGGACAAAAGCAATGAGCAGTTCTTC
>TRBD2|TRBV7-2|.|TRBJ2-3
CASSLGGRPSTDTQYF
TGTGCCAGCAGCCTCGGCGGGAGACCTAGCACAGATACGCAGTATTTT
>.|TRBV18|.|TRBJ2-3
CASSPPVGADTQYF
TGTGCCAGCTCACCACCGGTCGGGGCAGATACGCAGTATTTT
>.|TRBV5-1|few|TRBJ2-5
CASSTGLRETQYF
TGCGCCAGCAGCACCGGATTAAGGGAGACCCAGTACTTC
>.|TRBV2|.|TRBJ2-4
CASGTENIQYF
TGTGCCAGCGGGACGGAAAACATTCAGTACTTC
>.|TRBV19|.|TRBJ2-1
CASRSGDEQFF
TGTGCCAGTAGGTCGGGCGATGAGCAGTTCTTC
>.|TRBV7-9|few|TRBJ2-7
CASSQRGLTSYEQYF
TGTGCCAGCAGCCAAAGGGGTCTAACCTCCTACGAGCAGTACTTC
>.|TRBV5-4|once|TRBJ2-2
CASSLEANTGELFF
TGTGCCAGCAGCTTGGAAGCGAACACCGGGGAGCTGTTTTTT
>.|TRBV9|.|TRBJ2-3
CASSVAPDFGTDTQYF
TGTGCCAGCAGCGTAGCTCCGGACTTCGGCACAGATACGCAGTATTTT
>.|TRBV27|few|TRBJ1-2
CASSPTPTFSPPIIGGYTF
TGTGCCAGCAGTCCGACACCGACATTCTCACCACCCATTATTGGTGGCTACACCTTC
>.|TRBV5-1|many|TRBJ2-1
CASSLGGALNNEQFF
TGCGCCAGCAGCCTTGGGGGGGCCCTTAACAATGAGCAGTTCTTC
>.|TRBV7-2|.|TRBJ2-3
CASSRSGSQIYTQYF
TGTGCCAGCAGCAGAAGCGGGTCACAGATTTATACGCAGTATTTT
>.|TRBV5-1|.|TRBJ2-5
CASSLGWAEETQYF
TGCGCCAGCAGCTTGGGGTGGGCAGAGGAGACCCAGTACTTC
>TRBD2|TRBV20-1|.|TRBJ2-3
CSARGLAGEVDTQYF
TGCAGTGCTAGGGGGCTAGCGGGGGAGGTAGATACGCAGTATTTT
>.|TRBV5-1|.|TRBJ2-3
CASTRSGESTDTQYF
TGCGCCAGCACGCGGTCGGGGGAGTCCACAGATACGCAGTATTTT